A selection of T cell receptor beta chains follows, all from one sample in a study of beta chain features in type 1 diabetes. Sequencing used immunoSEQ multiplex PCR; TCRdb keeps in-frame clones, though not all of them. The sample lists a few hundred thousand clones, 25% to 30% occurring once. Sequencing used central memory CD4+ T cells from blood. The receptors shown here come from a man aged 25 to 45 in good health. Both conserved end residues are part of each CDR3. The order of the fields is clone size, V gene, D gene, CDR3 length, J gene, CDR3 DNA, CDR3 protein. The D gene is left open where the match is weak. Some rows mark clone size as missing; the rest say once, few, many or name a class of expanded clone.

abundance: .
v_gene: TRBV29-1
d_gene: .
len: 12
j_gene: TRBJ1-4
CDR3nt: TGCAGCGTTCAGGCAACTAATGAAAAACTGTTTTTT
CDR3aa: CSVQATNEKLFF

abundance: .
v_gene: TRBV6-1
d_gene: .
len: 16
j_gene: TRBJ2-1
CDR3nt: TGTGCCAGCAGTGAACCTGGTGGGAGGAGTGGCAATGAGCAGTTCTTC
CDR3aa: CASSEPGGRSGNEQFF

abundance: few
v_gene: TRBV2
d_gene: TRBD1
len: 13
j_gene: TRBJ1-1
CDR3nt: TGTGCCACCACACAGGGGGCGAACACTGAAGCTTTCTTT
CDR3aa: CATTQGANTEAFF

abundance: few
v_gene: TRBV5-1
d_gene: .
len: 14
j_gene: TRBJ2-7
CDR3nt: TGCGCCAGCAGCTTGGCCGGGTCGACGTGGGAGCAGTACTTC
CDR3aa: CASSLAGSTWEQYF

abundance: .
v_gene: TRBV30
d_gene: TRBD1
len: 14
j_gene: TRBJ1-4
CDR3nt: TGTGCCTGGAGTGCTGGACAGGGGAATGAAAAACTGTTTTTT
CDR3aa: CAWSAGQGNEKLFF

abundance: many
v_gene: TRBV7-2
d_gene: .
len: 15
j_gene: TRBJ2-1
CDR3nt: TGTGCCAGCAGCGACGGACCCAGCTCCTACAATGAGCAGTTCTTC
CDR3aa: CASSDGPSSYNEQFF

abundance: few
v_gene: TRBV28
d_gene: TRBD2
len: 15
j_gene: TRBJ2-7
CDR3nt: TGTGCCAGCAGCCCGACTAGCGCCCGCTCCTACGAGCAGTACTTC
CDR3aa: CASSPTSARSYEQYF

abundance: .
v_gene: TRBV4-3
d_gene: TRBD1
len: 12
j_gene: TRBJ2-3
CDR3nt: TGCGCCAGCAGCCAAAGACAGGGGGAGCAGTATTTT
CDR3aa: CASSQRQGEQYF

abundance: few
v_gene: TRBV10-3
d_gene: .
len: 11
j_gene: TRBJ1-2
CDR3nt: TGTGCCGGGTCACAGGGCTATGGCTACACCTTC
CDR3aa: CAGSQGYGYTF

abundance: .
v_gene: TRBV9
d_gene: .
len: 12
j_gene: TRBJ1-2
CDR3nt: TGTGCCAGCAGCCCAGACAGTGATGGCTACACCTTC
CDR3aa: CASSPDSDGYTF

abundance: few
v_gene: TRBV4-3
d_gene: .
len: 15
j_gene: TRBJ2-2
CDR3nt: TGCGCCAGCAGCCAAGAACCATTGAACACCGGGGAGCTGTTTTTT
CDR3aa: CASSQEPLNTGELFF

abundance: .
v_gene: TRBV11-2
d_gene: .
len: 15
j_gene: TRBJ2-1
CDR3nt: TGTGCCAGCAGCTTGGATGGCATGTGGCGGGGCATCCCGTTCTTC
CDR3aa: CASSLDGMWRGIPFF

abundance: few
v_gene: TRBV7-9
d_gene: .
len: 13
j_gene: TRBJ1-3
CDR3nt: TGTGCCAGCAGCCAGGACGTGGGAAACACCATATATTTT
CDR3aa: CASSQDVGNTIYF

abundance: few
v_gene: TRBV7-8
d_gene: .
len: 16
j_gene: TRBJ2-7
CDR3nt: TGTGCCAGCAGCTTTTTCGGTGCCCAGGGGTCCTACGAGCAGTACTTC
CDR3aa: CASSFFGAQGSYEQYF

abundance: .
v_gene: TRBV30
d_gene: .
len: 14
j_gene: TRBJ1-2
CDR3nt: TGTGCCTGGAGCCCAGTAGATCGGATGGCGGGCTACACCTTC
CDR3aa: CAWSPVDRMAGYTF

abundance: .
v_gene: TRBV15
d_gene: .
len: 14
j_gene: TRBJ1-2
CDR3nt: TGTGCCACCAGCAATCGACAGGCAAACTATGGCTACACCTTC
CDR3aa: CATSNRQANYGYTF

abundance: .
v_gene: TRBV30
d_gene: .
len: 14
j_gene: TRBJ1-1
CDR3nt: TGTGCCTGGAGTGGGGGGTATGGAGGATCGGAAGCTTTCTTT
CDR3aa: CAWSGGYGGSEAFF

abundance: .
v_gene: TRBV6-6
d_gene: .
len: 14
j_gene: TRBJ1-1
CDR3nt: TGTGCCAGCAGCCTCCGCGGTATGGACACTGAAGCTTTCTTT
CDR3aa: CASSLRGMDTEAFF

abundance: .
v_gene: TRBV10-3
d_gene: TRBD1
len: 14
j_gene: TRBJ1-1
CDR3nt: TGTGCCACGCAGATACAGGGGGCGGCCACTGAAGCTTTCTTT
CDR3aa: CATQIQGAATEAFF

abundance: few
v_gene: TRBV13
d_gene: TRBD2
len: 15
j_gene: TRBJ2-7
CDR3nt: TGTGCCAGCAGCTCGAGCGGGAGGTTGGCCTACGAGCAGTACTTC
CDR3aa: CASSSSGRLAYEQYF

abundance: few
v_gene: TRBV27
d_gene: .
len: 13
j_gene: TRBJ1-1
CDR3nt: TGTGCCAGCAGTTTATTCGGGCGAACTGAAGCTTTCTTT
CDR3aa: CASSLFGRTEAFF

abundance: .
v_gene: TRBV2
d_gene: TRBD2
len: 19
j_gene: TRBJ2-1
CDR3nt: TGTGCCAGCAGTGAAGAACTAGCGGGATTCACAGGCCATTACAATGAGCAGTTCTTC
CDR3aa: CASSEELAGFTGHYNEQFF

abundance: .
v_gene: TRBV30
d_gene: TRBD1
len: 14
j_gene: TRBJ1-5
CDR3nt: TGTGCCTGGAGTGTCGGGACAGGGCACCAGCCCCAGCATTTT
CDR3aa: CAWSVGTGHQPQHF

abundance: .
v_gene: TRBV2
d_gene: .
len: 10
j_gene: TRBJ2-5
CDR3nt: TGTGCCAGCAGGGACGAGACCCAGTACTTC
CDR3aa: CASRDETQYF

abundance: .
v_gene: TRBV18
d_gene: .
len: 15
j_gene: TRBJ2-1
CDR3nt: TGTGCCAGCTCACCACCGTCGGCCCTATACAATGAGCAGTTCTTC
CDR3aa: CASSPPSALYNEQFF

abundance: .
v_gene: TRBV30
d_gene: TRBD1
len: 12
j_gene: TRBJ2-2
CDR3nt: TGTGCCTGGGGACAGGACACCGGGGAGCTGTTTTTT
CDR3aa: CAWGQDTGELFF

abundance: few
v_gene: TRBV7-2
d_gene: TRBD2
len: 14
j_gene: TRBJ2-1
CDR3nt: TGTGCCAGCAGCTCTCTAGCGGGAAGGGATGAGCAGTTCTTC
CDR3aa: CASSSLAGRDEQFF

abundance: .
v_gene: TRBV2
d_gene: .
len: 13
j_gene: TRBJ2-1
CDR3nt: TGTGCCAGCAGTGCGCTACCCTACAATGAGCAGTTCTTC
CDR3aa: CASSALPYNEQFF

abundance: few
v_gene: TRBV7-2
d_gene: .
len: 15
j_gene: TRBJ2-7
CDR3nt: TGTGCCAGCAGCCTAGATGAGGGGGTTTCCTACGAGCAGTACTTC
CDR3aa: CASSLDEGVSYEQYF

abundance: .
v_gene: TRBV5-6
d_gene: TRBD1
len: 13
j_gene: TRBJ1-3
CDR3nt: TGTGCCAGCAGCTCCCCAGGGGGGACAGCCATATATTTT
CDR3aa: CASSSPGGTAIYF

abundance: .
v_gene: TRBV5-1
d_gene: .
len: 12
j_gene: TRBJ2-7
CDR3nt: TGCGCCAGCAGCTTGGATCGTTACGAGCAGTACTTC
CDR3aa: CASSLDRYEQYF

abundance: .
v_gene: TRBV9
d_gene: TRBD2
len: 16
j_gene: TRBJ2-3
CDR3nt: TGTGCCAGCAGCCCCTTCGGCGGGAGTAGTGCAGATACGCAGTATTTT
CDR3aa: CASSPFGGSSADTQYF

abundance: few
v_gene: TRBV4-3
d_gene: TRBD2
len: 17
j_gene: TRBJ2-7
CDR3nt: TGCGCCAGCAGCCAAGATATAGACGGGAGGGCCGAATACGAGCAGTACTTC
CDR3aa: CASSQDIDGRAEYEQYF

abundance: few
v_gene: TRBV28
d_gene: TRBD2
len: 14
j_gene: TRBJ2-5
CDR3nt: TGTGCCAGCGGGCTCCGGACTAGAGCCAAGACCCAGTACTTC
CDR3aa: CASGLRTRAKTQYF

abundance: many
v_gene: TRBV20-1
d_gene: .
len: 11
j_gene: TRBJ2-1
CDR3nt: TGCAGTGCTAGAGTGAATTTTGAGCAGTTCTTC
CDR3aa: CSARVNFEQFF

abundance: .
v_gene: TRBV29-1
d_gene: .
len: 13
j_gene: TRBJ2-7
CDR3nt: TGCAGCGCGAGAGGGCAGGGGGGGTACGAGCAGTACTTC
CDR3aa: CSARGQGGYEQYF

abundance: few
v_gene: TRBV18
d_gene: TRBD1
len: 15
j_gene: TRBJ2-3
CDR3nt: TGTGCCAGCTCACTCTCACAGGGGCGAACAGATACGCAGTATTTT
CDR3aa: CASSLSQGRTDTQYF

abundance: few
v_gene: TRBV28
d_gene: .
len: 15
j_gene: TRBJ2-5
CDR3nt: TGTGCCAGCAGTTTATCAGGACGTAAGGAGGAGACCCAGTACTTC
CDR3aa: CASSLSGRKEETQYF

abundance: .
v_gene: TRBV9
d_gene: .
len: 12
j_gene: TRBJ2-3
CDR3nt: TGTGCCAGCAGCGTAGATCGAGATACGCAGTATTTT
CDR3aa: CASSVDRDTQYF

abundance: .
v_gene: TRBV27
d_gene: .
len: 15
j_gene: TRBJ1-1
CDR3nt: TGTGCCAGCAGTACCTATCCGAGGCAGGGGACTGAAGCTTTCTTT
CDR3aa: CASSTYPRQGTEAFF

abundance: .
v_gene: TRBV30
d_gene: .
len: 12
j_gene: TRBJ2-3
CDR3nt: TGTGCCTGGAGGCAAAGGTATGGAACGCAGTATTTT
CDR3aa: CAWRQRYGTQYF

abundance: many
v_gene: TRBV7-2
d_gene: .
len: 13
j_gene: TRBJ2-5
CDR3nt: TGTGCCAGCAGCTTCAGTTCGGCCGAGACCCAGTACTTC
CDR3aa: CASSFSSAETQYF

abundance: few
v_gene: TRBV13
d_gene: .
len: 17
j_gene: TRBJ2-5
CDR3nt: TGTGCCAGCAGCTTAAACCCCGGGGGAACCCTAGGGGAGACCCAGTACTTC
CDR3aa: CASSLNPGGTLGETQYF

abundance: .
v_gene: TRBV11-2
d_gene: .
len: 15
j_gene: TRBJ2-5
CDR3nt: TGTGCCAGCAGCTTATACGGCAGGGTGGAAGAGACCCAGTACTTC
CDR3aa: CASSLYGRVEETQYF

abundance: .
v_gene: TRBV4-2
d_gene: .
len: 15
j_gene: TRBJ2-7
CDR3nt: TGTGCCAGCAGCCAAGGTAGGGGGAACTCCTACGAGCAGTACTTC
CDR3aa: CASSQGRGNSYEQYF

abundance: .
v_gene: TRBV7-2
d_gene: .
len: 14
j_gene: TRBJ2-7
CDR3nt: TGTGCCAGCAGCTTAGGCGGGAACTCCTACGAGCAGTACTTC
CDR3aa: CASSLGGNSYEQYF

abundance: .
v_gene: TRBV9
d_gene: .
len: 13
j_gene: TRBJ2-7
CDR3nt: TGTGCCAGCAGCGTACTCCGTCCCTACGAGCAGTACTTC
CDR3aa: CASSVLRPYEQYF

abundance: .
v_gene: TRBV18
d_gene: .
len: 15
j_gene: TRBJ1-5
CDR3nt: TGTGCCAGCTCACCACCGGGGAGGGGCCATCAGCCCCAGCATTTT
CDR3aa: CASSPPGRGHQPQHF

abundance: many
v_gene: TRBV29-1
d_gene: TRBD1
len: 13
j_gene: TRBJ1-4
CDR3nt: TGCAGCGTGGGACAGGGGGCAGATGAAAAACTGTTTTTT
CDR3aa: CSVGQGADEKLFF